This entry concerns a single T cell receptor (beta chain). As yet, its antigen is unknown. This sample was included in a study of T cell responses to AZD1222 COVID-19 vaccine. Findings of the study overall: Sampled repertoires all dated from after the peak T cell response.

The ends were cut back, 5 bases at V and 10 bases at J, with 17 bases in the middle. The V gene's germline CDR1 is SEHNR and CDR2 FQNEAQ (reference sequence). There are 14 residues in the CDR3. Only in-frame clones appear in the TCRdb table, and some are missing; sequencing was by immunoSEQ multiplex PCR. The data contain 95,000 to 150,000 clones, about 90% of them singletons. Sequencing used peripheral blood, obtained on day 0 of AZD1222 vaccination. The receptor comes from an adult in good health. The V call is TRBV7-9, the J call TRBJ2-2; D is possibly TRBD2 (5 bases). The CDR3 sequence: CASSPSSVEVELFF. In nucleotides, the CDR3 is TGTGCCAGCAGCCCTAGCTCGGTGGAAGTGGAGCTGTTTTTT.